This T cell receptor (beta chain) is drawn from a study of human T cells and chemical hapten exposure (dated by TCRdb to the early 2020s). Concerning the study at large: For sensitization, 2% DPC in acetone was applied to a 2 cm by 2 cm area of upper inner arm skin. Weekly therapeutic DPC doses were additionally applied to the scalp of patients throughout the roughly 24-week study period. Patch testing was performed on the upper back with Finn chambers containing 0.01% DPC, and the patch tests were scored after 6 days according to International Contact Dermatitis Research Group standards. The patient cohort, mostly female, included alopecia areata with under or over 50% scalp involvement, alopecia totalis and alopecia universalis. Libraries were pooled for sequencing, and per-sample TCR yields varied mainly because of small differences in library volumes within the pool. In alopecia patients, the study followed how the peripheral blood TCR repertoire changed in vivo over primary and secondary sensitization to diphenylcyclopropenone (DPC), a hapten. Patient blood was sampled pre-sensitization (week 0) and at 2, 6 and about 24 weeks after DPC sensitization. For TCR sequencing, blood came from some 31 alopecia patients at anywhere from one to four time points (pre-sensitization, 2, 6 and 24 weeks). Overall study results and their limits: Patch test score was positively correlated with the number of PT1 expanded TCRs, with significance at thresholds 8, 16 and 32 but not at 4. Alopecia, a presumed autoimmune disease, was present in all patients, so the immune response of the patients might differ from that of healthy individuals. Expanded TCRs formed significantly more large CDR3 similarity clusters than pre-sensitization or healthy control sets, consistent with antigen-driven responses. No change with DPC sensitization was found in the number of TCRs above 1 in 1000 frequency, and no evidence of global repertoire structure alterations was found. Repeated subsampling changed both the strength of the expansion versus patch-test correlation and the threshold at which the correlation became significant.

The time point label here, explained by the study, means: pre-sensitization, week 0. Sample treatment or condition, as interpreted from the label and publication: therapeutic diphenylcyclopropenone sensitization with weekly scalp DPC. At every patch-test visit, the blood draw took place before the patch test was put on. Patients were considered eligible if aged 18 to 70, diagnosed with alopecia and deemed suitable for DPC therapy, and patients were excluded if pregnant. Unfractionated whole blood was collected in Tempus Blood RNA tubes, and total RNA was extracted from that blood. CDR1 and CDR2 (SGHTA, FQGTGA) derive from the germline V gene. The CDR3 runs 16 amino acids, cysteine and phenylalanine included. CDR3 DNA only is kept here, 48 bases in frame from base 1. Clipping removes 5 bases from V and 2 bases from J, with 8 as the unmatched junction base count. Library construction relied on RACE. Sequenced on a NextSeq 500. During library preparation, unique molecular identifiers were attached to individual cDNA molecules so that TCRs could be counted in a quantitative, reproducible way. Each blood RNA sample was used to sequence both TCR alpha and TCR beta chains. In the paper's pipeline: A median of about 87,000 TCRs per sample was observed, with a range of roughly 20,000 to 750,000. V, J and CDR3 annotation of the TCR reads was performed with the Decombinator software suite. To make PS versus PT1 abundance plots, every sample was subsampled to the same number of TCRs (28,000). Expanded TCRs were defined as absent before sensitization and observed at least eight times at the 2-week time point. In TCRdb, the public reads were trimmed at Q25 with fastp and aligned with MiXCR, with productive beta chains retained. Identical CDR3 protein sequences are pooled into one entry, listed with their most common genes and DNA. These V and J calls are TCRdb output, not the study's own analysis. For this sample the table gives 270,000 or so distinct CDR3 sequences, of which roughly 7.7% were detected only once. The ten biggest clones cover around 1.2% of the sample.

This clonotype was seen repeatedly, ten times or more. It has no known antigen specificity. No per-base quality is available; no much larger clone lies one base away. The chain joins TRBV7-3 to TRBJ2-1, with 8 bases matching TRBD2. The sequence derives from a man between 18 and 35 years old with alopecia areata. Some clones in this sample may be carry-over from other donors' samples. The sequenced sample was whole blood, obtained in connection with sensitization to the hapten diphenylcyclopropenone (DPC). The nucleotides read TGTGCCAGCAGCCTAGATACTAGCGGAACCTACAATGAGCAGTTCTTC. This is translated as CASSLDTSGTYNEQFF.